The TCR beta chain described here comes from a study of T cells in Graves' hyperthyroidism and ophthalmopathy. General study results and limits: The model predicted ophthalmopathy a median approximately six months before onset.

Germline CDR1 is MDHEN and CDR2 is SYDVKM. The length of the CDR3 is 14 residues. The V and J ends lost 5 bases and 1 base respectively, with 11 bases between them. From less than 13 ml of fresh peripheral blood, PBMCs were isolated. What was amplified from RNA transcripts were TCR beta CDR3 regions. In the first-round RT-PCR of the TCR CDR3, the HTBI primer set was used. MiXCR, applied by TCRdb to the multiplex PCR reads, yields one record per CDR3 protein. The data contain about 92,000 distinct CDR3 sequences, over 50% of them singletons. There are a few counts of this clonotype. Its antigen is not known.

Sequenced material: blood. V gene TRBV28 combines with J gene TRBJ1-1; D not certain. This clonotype was sampled from a woman aged 40-49 years with Graves' hyperthyroidism. CDR3 sequence reads: CASSAPRGNTEAFF. The CDR3 DNA follows: TGTGCCAGCAGTGCCCCACGGGGGAACACTGAAGCTTTCTTT.